These 29 T cell receptor beta chains originate from one sample sequenced in a study of T cells after yellow fever vaccination. TCRdb itself ran the 5' RACE reads through MiXCR, one entry per CDR3 protein. The table shows 360,000 or so distinct CDR3 sequences, with approximately 10% occurring only once. Specimen: PBMCs, collected on the day of the first yellow fever vaccination. The receptors were sampled from a man in his late teens or twenties who received the YFV17D yellow fever vaccine.

The CDR3 reads CASSQGSHLHF. In DNA, the CDR3 is TGTGCCAGCAGCCAAGGGTCCCACCTTCACTTT. The V and J genes are TRBV14 and TRBJ1-6; D ambiguous. This CDR3 comprises 11 residues. CDR1 is SGHDN, CDR2 FVKESK, per germline. Trimming left V 1 base short and J 19 bases short, with 11 bases between.

The chain has TRBV7-9 and TRBJ2-5, with 9 bases matching TRBD1. Germline-derived CDR1 and CDR2 are SEHNR and FQNEAQ (reference sequence). This CDR3 comprises 14 residues. Trimming removed 1 base from V and 4 bases from J; junction bases left unmatched: 1. This CDR3 reads CASSLDRGLETQYF. DNA for the CDR3: TGTGCCAGCAGCTTAGACAGGGGGCTAGAGACCCAGTACTTC.

A few counts support this clonotype. The chain is built from TRBV29-1 and TRBJ2-2, with 10 bases matching TRBD2. Trimming removed 7 bases from V and 5 bases from J; junction bases left unmatched: 7. CDR3 length: 14 residues. Germline CDR1 reads SQVTM; CDR2 reads ANQGSEA. The CDR3 reads CSGETSGVTGELFF. The CDR3 DNA sequence: TGCAGCGGAGAAACTAGCGGGGTGACCGGGGAGCTGTTTTTT.

This clonotype was seen repeatedly, ten times or more. The chain carries TRBV20-1 and TRBJ2-3; tentatively, D is TRBD1 or TRBD2 (5 bases each). The V and J ends lost 6 bases and 1 base respectively, with 8 bases between them. Germline CDR1 and CDR2: DFQATT and SNEGSKA (reference sequence). The CDR3 spans 12 residues. The CDR3 loop is CSALGGTDTQYF. The CDR3 DNA follows: TGCAGTGCCTTGGGGGGCACAGATACGCAGTATTTT.

This clonotype was recorded a few times. This sequence joins TRBV4-3 and TRBJ2-7; D might be TRBD1 or TRBD2, each matching 5 bases. Per the germline V gene, CDR1 is LGHNA and CDR2 is YSLEER. This CDR3 has 14 amino acids. With 1 base removed from V and 6 bases from J, the gap between germline ends came to 13 bases. The CDR3 loop reads CASSQVGTAAEQYF. For the CDR3, the DNA is TGCGCCAGCAGCCAAGTCGGGACGGCGGCCGAGCAGTACTTC.

This clonotype turned up a few times. The J gene is TRBJ1-2, the V gene TRBV4-2; TRBD1 is a possible D gene (6 bases). The germline V gene has CDR1 LGHNA and CDR2 YNFKEQ. The CDR3 extends over 17 amino acids. The V end was cut by 1 base, the J end by 4 bases, with 19 bases between. CDR3 region: CASSQVSGGAVGYGYTF. The CDR3 DNA reads TGTGCCAGCAGCCAAGTTTCTGGGGGGGCGGTTGGCTATGGCTACACCTTC.

The V and J genes are TRBV27 and TRBJ2-2; D gene ambiguous. CDR3 length: 16 residues. Germline CDR1 is MNHEY and CDR2 is SMNVEV (reference sequence). V was shortened by 0 bases and J by 0 bases, with 8 bases between the two germline ends. CDR3 sequence (DNA): TGTGCCAGCAGTTTATCACCAGGAGCGAACACCGGGGAGCTGTTTTTT. This codes for CASSLSPGANTGELFF.

This chain connects TRBV7-8 to TRBJ1-4, with D unresolved. The CDR3 spans 14 residues. The germline gives CDR1 SGHVS, CDR2 FQNEAQ. Trimming took off 1 base at V and 7 bases at J, with 10 bases between the two ends. The CDR3 DNA reads as TGTGCCAGCAGCTTAGACCGCTGGGGTGAAAAACTGTTTTTT. Its protein is CASSLDRWGEKLFF.

This CDR3 reads CASSYPFGQGPYNEQFF. Here the CDR3 DNA reads TGTGCCAGCAGCTACCCCTTCGGACAGGGGCCATACAATGAGCAGTTCTTC. The chain uses TRBV13 and TRBJ2-1, with 9 nucleotides matching TRBD1. Germline assignment: CDR1 PRHDT and CDR2 FYEKMQ (reference sequence). The CDR3 has 17 amino acids. V dropped 4 bases and J dropped 4; count of bases not matched to a gene: 11.

This clonotype was seen many times. This chain connects TRBV4-1 to TRBJ2-1; D may be TRBD1 (5 bases). The germline gives CDR1 MGHRA, CDR2 YSYEKL. There are 15 residues in the CDR3. The ends were cut back, 4 bases at V and 9 bases at J, with 19 bases in the middle. The CDR3 region has the DNA TGCGCCAGCAGCCCCCAGGCAGGGTTGGGTGGTGAGCAGTTCTTC. Protein: CASSPQAGLGGEQFF.

This clonotype turned up a few times. The CDR3 protein is CASSWDSLYEQYF. The CDR3 nucleotides read TGTGCCAGCTCATGGGACAGCCTATACGAGCAGTACTTC. J is TRBJ2-7 and V is TRBV18, with 7 bases identical to TRBD1. The V gene end was trimmed by 5 bases and the J gene end by 4 bases; junction bases not matched to a gene: 5. The CDR3 extends over 13 amino acids. Germline V gene data show CDR1 as KGHSH and CDR2 as LQKENI.

This clonotype has only a few counts. The chain joins TRBV3-1 to TRBJ1-5; D is unclear. Trimming cost V 1 base and J 9 bases, with 10 bases left between them. There are 13 residues in the CDR3. Germline V gene lookup returns CDR1 LGHDT and CDR2 YNNKEL (reference sequence). Here the CDR3 reads CASSQGGAAPQHF. The CDR3 region has the DNA TGTGCCAGCAGCCAAGGTGGCGCCGCGCCCCAGCATTTT.

This clonotype appeared a few times. The gene calls are TRBV6-2 or TRBV6-3 and TRBJ1-5, with D uncertain. Germline V lookup: CDR1 MNHEY, CDR2 SVGEGT. The CDR3 runs 13 residues. The ends were cut back, 7 bases at V and 5 bases at J, with 12 bases in the middle. CDR3 amino acids: CASNDERDQPQHF. The CDR3 nucleotides read TGTGCCAGCAATGACGAGAGGGATCAGCCCCAGCATTTT.

This clonotype turned up a few times. V and J are TRBV7-9 and TRBJ1-1; 8 bases map to TRBD1. This CDR3 has 16 residues. Germline trimming cut 5 bases from V and 3 bases from J; bases unmatched to any gene: 11. The germline gives CDR1 SEHNR, CDR2 FQNEAQ (reference sequence). This CDR3 is CASSPRGLNYDTEAFF. The DNA for the CDR3 is TGTGCCAGCAGCCCCAGGGGGCTTAATTATGACACTGAAGCTTTCTTT.

This clonotype has only a few counts. The chain joins TRBV6-2 or TRBV6-3 to TRBJ2-7; no reliable D call. V was shortened by 5 bases and J by 4 bases, with 27 bases between the two germline ends. The CDR3 loop spans 18 amino acids. Germline V CDR1 and CDR2: MNHEY, SVGEGT. The chain's CDR3 is CASSGRTSASGYLYEQYV. In DNA, the CDR3 is TGTGCCAGCAGTGGCCGAACCTCAGCCTCCGGTTACCTTTACGAGCAGTACGTC.

This clonotype turned up a few times. The rearrangement links TRBV7-8 to TRBJ2-7; 7 nucleotides align to TRBD1. Trimming at V came to 1 base and at J to 0 bases, leaving 6 bases not matched to a gene. From germline, CDR1 is SGHVS and CDR2 FQNEAQ. The length of the CDR3 is 16 residues. In DNA form, the CDR3 reads TGTGCCAGCAGCTTAGGTGGGACAGCAAGCTCCTACGAGCAGTACTTC. Translated, it gives CASSLGGTASSYEQYF.

Only a few counts were recorded for this clonotype. The chain carries TRBV12-3 or TRBV12-4 and TRBJ1-1; perhaps TRBD1 as D (5 bases). V gave up 3 bases and J gave up 7 bases, with 9 bases separating them. The length of the CDR3 is 12 residues. The CDR3: CASSFNRIEAFF. CDR3 nucleotide sequence: TGTGCCAGCAGTTTTAACAGGATTGAAGCTTTCTTT.

The V and J genes are TRBV11-1 and TRBJ2-3; D ambiguous. The CDR3 is 13 residues long. CDR1 SGHAT and CDR2 FQDESV come from the germline V gene (reference sequence). V was cut by 3 bases and J by 6 bases, with 10 bases left in between. CDR3 region: CASSFSGDDTQYF. The DNA of the CDR3 is TGTGCCAGCAGCTTCTCCGGAGATGATACGCAGTATTTT.

The chain carries TRBV7-2 and TRBJ2-1; 12 bases fit TRBD2. CDR3 length: 15 residues. From germline, CDR1 is SGHTA and CDR2 FQGNSA. J was trimmed by 8 bases and V by 4 bases; bases with no gene match: 6. The CDR3 nucleotides read TGTGCCAGCAGCTCTCTAGCGGGGGGGGGCTATGAGCAGTTCTTC. It yields the protein CASSSLAGGGYEQFF.

This clonotype was seen only a few times. The CDR3 coding sequence is TGTGCCAGCAGCTCGCTCGTAGGGGCCACCGGGGAGCTGTTTTTT. Translating it yields CASSSLVGATGELFF. The gene calls are TRBV7-2 and TRBJ2-2; TRBD1 is a possible D gene (5 bases). The V and J ends lost 4 bases and 4 bases respectively, with 13 bases between them. CDR1 is SGHTA, CDR2 FQGNSA, per germline. The CDR3 is 15 residues long.

The V gene is TRBV5-6, the J gene TRBJ2-5, with D perhaps matching TRBD1 (6 bases). Germline CDR1 reads SGHDT; CDR2 reads YYEEEE. CDR3 size: 14 residues. The V end lost 4 bases, the J end lost 2 bases, and 12 bases lay between the germline ends. This CDR3 is CASSPGTPQETQYF. CDR3 DNA sequence: TGTGCCAGCAGCCCTGGGACACCACAAGAGACCCAGTACTTC.

The sample holds many counts of this clonotype. The gene calls are TRBV14 and TRBJ2-7, with D perhaps TRBD1 or TRBD2 (5 bases each). V was trimmed by 0 bases and J by 3 bases, leaving 12 bases between them. The CDR3 loop spans 15 amino acids. Germline CDR1 SGHDN, CDR2 FVKESK. The CDR3 DNA is TGTGCCAGCAGCCAAGATTCAGGGACCTTCTACGAGCAGTACTTC. Protein sequence: CASSQDSGTFYEQYF.

The V and J genes are TRBV5-4 and TRBJ2-3; 8 bases are shared with TRBD2. The CDR3 spans 15 residues. V lost 0 bases to trimming and J lost 6 bases; unmatched junction nucleotides: 6. Germline assignment: CDR1 SGHNT and CDR2 YYREEE (reference sequence). Here the CDR3 reads CASSLAGGTWDTQYF. CDR3 sequence (DNA): TGTGCCAGCAGCTTGGCGGGGGGGACTTGGGATACGCAGTATTTT.

This clonotype was picked up a small number of times. The chain has TRBV3-1 and TRBJ1-2; tentative D call: TRBD1 (5 bases). Germline assignment: CDR1 LGHDT and CDR2 YNNKEL (reference sequence). The CDR3 consists of 14 residues. Deletions cut 0 bases from V and 8 bases from J, with 13 bases between. DNA for the CDR3: TGTGCCAGCAGCCAAGAATCTAGGGGCAGCGGCTACACCTTC. It encodes CASSQESRGSGYTF.

The table lists this clonotype with many counts. V usage is TRBV11-1 and J usage is TRBJ2-7; TRBD2 might be the D (6 bases). Per the germline V gene, CDR1 is SGHAT and CDR2 is FQDESV (reference sequence). Trimming removed 5 bases at V and 5 bases at J, with 28 bases between. The length of the CDR3 is 18 residues. This CDR3 reads CASSPHRGTTAQVHEQYF. CDR3 nucleotides: TGTGCCAGCAGCCCTCATCGGGGGACCACGGCTCAGGTCCACGAGCAGTACTTC.

This clonotype was counted between two and nine times. Here the CDR3 DNA reads TGTGCCAGCAGCATTCAGACAGGGGTGATCGAGACCCAGTACTTC. This gives the protein CASSIQTGVIETQYF. The gene calls are TRBV14 and TRBJ2-5; 8 nucleotides match TRBD1. The CDR3 runs to 15 residues. V was pared by 5 bases and J by 5 bases, with 10 bases of the junction left unmatched. Germline V gene sequence: CDR1 SGHDN, CDR2 FVKESK.

V is TRBV20-1 and J is TRBJ2-2, with D tentatively TRBD2 (5 bases). CDR1 is DFQATT, CDR2 SNEGSKA, per germline (reference sequence). The CDR3 is made up of 13 amino acids. V was clipped by 7 bases and J by 2 bases, with 11 bases between them. The CDR3 sequence: CSVDSDNTGELFF. The CDR3 bases are TGCAGTGTGGACTCCGATAACACCGGGGAGCTGTTTTTT.

This clonotype was observed a few times. This chain joins TRBV27 and TRBJ2-7; 7 nucleotides align to TRBD1. J lost 3 bases, V lost 5 bases, and 10 bases had no gene match. This CDR3 has 15 amino acids. Per germline, CDR1 MNHEY and CDR2 SMNVEV (reference sequence). CDR3 in DNA: TGTGCCAGCAGTCAATTGGGTCAGGGGGACTACGAGCAGTACTTC. Translated, it gives CASSQLGQGDYEQYF.

The sample holds a few counts of this clonotype. The chain carries TRBV6-1 and TRBJ1-3; no definite D call. The V end was cut by 6 bases, the J end by 1 base, with 13 bases between. The CDR3 is 15 residues long. Per the germline V gene, CDR1 is MNHNS and CDR2 is SASEGT. Here the CDR3 reads CASRNYAGSGNTIYF. Here the CDR3 DNA reads TGTGCCAGCAGGAACTACGCGGGTTCTGGAAACACCATATATTTT.